Reported below is one T cell receptor beta chain. Its specific antigen is unknown. It has no much larger one-base neighbor in the sample; base qualities were not kept. The time point label, as the study defines it: baseline before first vaccination. Samples from vaccinated people were obtained from the UK trials COV001 and COV002, which included a single-blind randomized controlled phase 2/3 trial of AZD1222 (ChAdOx1 nCoV-19) in healthy adults. For TCRbeta chain sequencing, PBMC samples from trial participants were taken at day 0 and at day 28 after the second dose. The CDR3 regions of human TCRbeta chains were analyzed by immunosequencing. On the study's bioinformatics: Repertoire TCRs were matched against a reference library of SARS-CoV-2-specific TCRs generated with the MIRA antigen-specificity platform. Breadth was defined as the fraction of unique TCRs that were SARS-CoV-2-associated, and depth was defined as the fraction of total T cells that were SARS-CoV-2-associated. Using the MIRA data, each spike-specific TCR was mapped to the spike region that the TCR reacts to and placed in a CD4 or CD8 class. Log10-transformed breadth and depth values were compared by one-way ANOVA with Sidak's multiple comparisons tests. As stored in TCRdb, this immuneACCESS dataset retains in-frame rearrangements with V and J assigned. A fraction of the clones does not appear; measured against another copy, unresolved V genes explain less than half of the discrepancy, and the remainder lacks a known reason. That table gives V, J and clone size, and the DNA gave D and trimming. The sample table shows about 160,000 clones, and around 94% are seen once. Of the sample, around 1.3% is held by the ten largest clones.

V gives up 1 base and J gives up 2 bases, and the segment between their germline ends measures 14 bases. Counted from cysteine to phenylalanine, this CDR3 has 16 amino acids. The entry retains the CDR3 DNA only, 48 bases that are in frame from base 1. According to the germline V gene, CDR1 reads MNHNS and CDR2 reads SASEGT. The data originate from a study of T cell responses to AZD1222 COVID-19 vaccine (dated by TCRdb to the early 2020s). About the study as a whole: Because spike-specific TCR depth and breadth did not differ between the two schedules, AZD1222 recipients who got a second dose at roughly 4 weeks were pooled with those who got a second dose at roughly 12 weeks. A total of 233 trial participants underwent TCR sequencing, of whom 207 had received two doses of AZD1222 and approximately 26 had received two doses of the MenACWY control vaccine. Enrollment into the trials was organized by age into subgroups of 18-55, 56-69 and 70-plus years, and those subgroups contained roughly 160, 29 and 62 TCR-sequenced participants, respectively.

Study-wide findings and limitations: Epitopes outside the regions mutated in the B.1.351 and B.1.1.7 variants were reportedly recognized by nearly half of the unique spike-specific TCRs. In the small 56-69-year group, the increase in depth fell short of significance, most likely because of low power. The whole spike protein was spanned by vaccine-associated CD4 TCRs, and dominant responses were seen in regions 160-218 and 743-854. Because no samples from the day 14 peak response were available, repertoires could be characterized only after the peak T cell response. After two AZD1222 doses, spike-specific TCR breadth and depth were significantly higher than at day 0 and than in MenACWY recipients. Conclusions about previously exposed vaccinees are limited because only a handful of AZD1222 recipients were SARS-CoV-2 seropositive at baseline. Participants were mostly white British, with more females than males. The authors suggested clonal diversity may have been underestimated.

The starting material was peripheral blood, obtained on day 0 of AZD1222 vaccination. The chain is encoded by TRBV6-1 joined to TRBJ2-5; a confident D gene designation cannot be given. The receptor was derived from an adult in good health. This receptor has the CDR3 CASSEDSHPKQETQYF. The sequence in DNA is TGTGCCAGCAGTGAAGACAGCCACCCCAAACAAGAGACCCAGTACTTC.